A single sample gave rise to the 32 T cell receptor beta chains below, sequenced in a study of T cell responses to AZD1222 COVID-19 vaccine. Libraries were prepared by immunoSEQ multiplex PCR; TCRdb keeps only in-frame clonotypes and omits some of them. The top ten clones hold about 8.9% of a sample with roughly 140,000 clones, 85% to 90% of them seen once. Sequencing used peripheral blood, obtained 28 days after the second AZD1222 dose. These receptors were obtained from an adult who received the AZD1222 COVID-19 vaccine.

The rearrangement uses TRBV7-2 and TRBJ2-4, with a possible D match to TRBD1 (7 bases). Germline-derived CDR1 and CDR2 are SGHTA and FQGNSA. The CDR3 runs 15 residues. Deletions cut 1 base from V and 9 bases from J, with 16 bases between. CDR3 DNA sequence: TGTGCCAGCAGCTTAGTAATGGGGCAGGGGGGCATTCAGTACTTC. Protein product: CASSLVMGQGGIQYF.

This sequence joins TRBV28 and TRBJ2-7; TRBD1 agrees at 8 bases. J lost 2 bases, V lost 6 bases, and 6 bases had no gene match. The V gene's germline CDR1 is MDHEN and CDR2 SYDVKM. The CDR3 has 14 amino acids. The chain's CDR3 is CASRPPGQAYEQYF. The CDR3 bases are TGTGCCAGCAGACCCCCGGGACAGGCCTACGAGCAGTACTTC. Filled out from reference TRBV28 and TRBJ2-7, the complete variable domain reads DVKVTQSSRYLVKRTGEKVFLECVQDMDHENMFWYRQDPGLGLRLIYFSYDVKMKEKGDIPEGYSVSREKKERFSLILESASTNQTSMYLCASRPPGQAYEQYFGPGTRLTVT.

This clone was detected a few times. V and J are TRBV6-5 and TRBJ1-1, with D possibly matching TRBD1 (6 bases). This CDR3 is 15 amino acids long. V was pared by 6 bases and J by 0 bases, with 14 bases between. CDR1 is MNHEY, CDR2 SVGAGI, per germline. DNA of the CDR3: TGTGCCAGCAGCCCCGTGGACAGAATGAACACTGAAGCTTTCTTT. Translating it yields CASSPVDRMNTEAFF.

The rearrangement uses TRBV9 and TRBJ1-1; no reliable D call. Germline CDR1 and CDR2: SGDLS and YYNGEE. The germline V and J ends were trimmed by 5 bases and 1 base, with 12 bases remaining between them. The CDR3 runs to 14 residues. This CDR3 reads CASRAGSSNTEAFF. The CDR3, as DNA: TGTGCCAGCAGGGCCGGGTCCTCGAACACTGAAGCTTTCTTT.

The chain recombines TRBV20-1 with TRBJ1-1; perhaps TRBD1 as D (5 bases). The germline V and J ends were trimmed by 5 bases and 7 bases, with 11 bases remaining between them. This CDR3 is 11 amino acids long. Germline V gives CDR1 DFQATT, CDR2 SNEGSKA (reference sequence). This CDR3 is CSAPDRDEAFF. The CDR3 coding sequence is TGCAGTGCTCCCGACAGAGATGAAGCTTTCTTT.

A few counts support this clone. The V call is TRBV7-2, the J call TRBJ1-2, with TRBD1 identical over 8 bases. Germline CDR1 SGHTA, CDR2 FQGNSA. V dropped 5 bases and J dropped 3; count of bases not matched to a gene: 8. This CDR3 comprises 15 residues. The CDR3: CASSHQGASDYGYTF. The CDR3 DNA reads as TGTGCCAGCAGCCATCAGGGGGCGTCGGACTATGGCTACACCTTC.

This clone was seen only once. V is TRBV11-2 and J is TRBJ2-7, with D possibly matching TRBD2 (5 bases). V lost 0 bases, J lost 1 base, and 7 bases lay in between. Germline CDR1 SGHAT, CDR2 FQNNGV. This CDR3 contains 14 residues. The CDR3 here is CASSLDSGSYEQYF. For the CDR3, the DNA is TGTGCCAGCAGCTTAGATTCGGGATCCTACGAGCAGTACTTC.

J is TRBJ1-5 and V is TRBV19; TRBD1 is a possible D gene (5 bases). Germline-derived CDR1 and CDR2 are LNHDA and SQIVND (reference sequence). The CDR3 is 14 residues long. Deletions cut 0 bases from V and 11 bases from J, with 14 bases between. CDR3 bases: TGTGCCAGTAGTATAGATCTGGGGGGGGTGGCCCAGCATTTT. Translation gives CASSIDLGGVAQHF.

This chain connects TRBV5-1 to TRBJ1-1; D ambiguous. V was pared by 0 bases and J by 3 bases, with 6 bases between. The CDR3 runs to 13 residues. The germline CDR1 and CDR2 sequences are SGHRS and YFSETQ. The CDR3 coding sequence is TGCGCCAGCAGCTTGGGCGCGGACACTGAAGCTTTCTTT. Encoded protein: CASSLGADTEAFF.

The chain uses TRBV28 and TRBJ2-7; tentatively, D is TRBD1 (5 bases). Looked up from germline, CDR1 is MDHEN and CDR2 is SYDVKM. The CDR3 has 17 amino acids. The V gene lost 6 bases and the J gene lost 0 bases, with 21 bases spanning the gap. As DNA, the CDR3 is TGTGCCAGCAGCTCACCCGCTTCCCAGGGAACCTCCTACGAGCAGTACTTC. This translates into CASSSPASQGTSYEQYF.

The chain is built from TRBV9 and TRBJ2-7, with TRBD2 matching over 15 bases. The CDR3 runs 16 residues. Germline loops: CDR1 SGDLS, CDR2 YYNGEE. Losses at the gene ends were 3 bases for V and 6 bases for J; bases not matched to a gene: 7. CDR3 sequence reads: CASSAYPGLAGGEQYF. CDR3 sequence (DNA): TGTGCCAGCAGCGCCTATCCGGGACTAGCGGGAGGCGAGCAGTACTTC.

The CDR3 DNA is TGCGCCAGCAGCTCCGGGGGTTTGGGAGTTGGAAACACCATATATTTT. Amino acid sequence: CASSSGGLGVGNTIYF. V gene TRBV5-1 combines with J gene TRBJ1-3; the D gene is possibly TRBD1 (5 bases). Germline CDR1 SGHRS, CDR2 YFSETQ. The CDR3 length is 16 residues. V was clipped by 3 bases and J by 3 bases, with 16 bases between them.

The V and J genes are TRBV7-2 and TRBJ2-5; possibly TRBD2 for D (6 bases). Trimming removed 4 bases from V and 3 bases from J, with 12 bases in between. CDR1 is SGHTA, CDR2 FQGNSA, per germline. This CDR3 is built from 14 residues. CDR3 DNA: TGTGCCAGCAGCTCGCCCCGGGAGAAAGAGACCCAGTACTTC. Protein sequence: CASSSPREKETQYF.

The rearrangement joins TRBV24-1 to TRBJ2-5; TRBD1 matches 8 bases. CDR1 is KGHDR, CDR2 SFDVKD, per germline. CDR3 length: 16 amino acids. V gave up 2 bases and J gave up 1 base; unmatched junction bases: 5. The CDR3 nucleotides read TGTGCCACCAGTGATTGGGGACAGGCGGGCCAAGAGACCCAGTACTTC. Translated, it gives CATSDWGQAGQETQYF.

V gene TRBV7-9 combines with J gene TRBJ2-5, with 9 nucleotides matching TRBD1. The CDR3 has 17 residues. The germline gives CDR1 SEHNR, CDR2 FQNEAQ (reference sequence). Unmatched junction bases numbered 7, after V lost 0 bases and J lost 2 bases. The CDR3 DNA sequence: TGTGCCAGCAGCTTAGCGATCGGGACAGGGATACAAGAGACCCAGTACTTC. This gives the protein CASSLAIGTGIQETQYF.

J is TRBJ2-2 and V is TRBV3-1 (or the pseudogene TRBV3-2), with 12 bases that match TRBD2. The CDR3 length is 20 residues. The germline V gene has CDR1 LGHDT and CDR2 YNNKEL (reference sequence). After removal of 2 bases from V and 5 bases from J, the junction contained 15 bases not matched to a gene. This CDR3 reads CASSQPDTTSGSLFTGELFF. The CDR3 nucleotides are TGTGCCAGCAGCCAACCGGACACGACTAGCGGGAGTCTTTTTACCGGGGAGCTGTTTTTT.

The chain couples TRBV28 to TRBJ1-1; unclear D gene. Trimming removed 7 bases at V and 0 bases at J, with 3 bases between. CDR1 MDHEN and CDR2 SYDVKM come from the germline V gene. The CDR3 is made up of 11 amino acids. The CDR3 nucleotides read TGTGCCAGCAAGGTGAACACTGAAGCTTTCTTT. It translates to CASKVNTEAFF.

The chain has TRBV5-4 and TRBJ1-4; a possible D gene is TRBD1 (5 bases). With 0 bases removed from V and 8 bases from J, the gap between germline ends came to 8 bases. CDR3 length: 13 amino acids. CDR1 and CDR2 (germline): SGHNT, YYREEE (reference sequence). CDR3 DNA sequence: TGTGCCAGCAGCTTGGGTGACAGCGAAAAACTGTTTTTT. It yields the protein CASSLGDSEKLFF. The whole variable domain, filled in from reference TRBV5-4 and TRBJ1-4, reads ETGVTQSPTHLIKTRGQQVTLRCSSQSGHNTVSWYQQALGQGPQFIFQYYREEENGRGNFPPRFSGLQFPNYSSELNVNALELDDSALYLCASSLGDSEKLFFGSGTQLSVL.

This clone was recorded only once. This chain joins TRBV7-3 and TRBJ2-5, with 8 positions matching TRBD2. The CDR3 consists of 13 residues. Germline loops: CDR1 SGHTA, CDR2 FQGTGA. V lost 5 bases and J lost 5; bases outside the gene matches: 4. This CDR3 reads CASSQGTRETQYF. For the CDR3, the DNA is TGTGCCAGCAGCCAAGGGACTAGGGAGACCCAGTACTTC.

This chain joins TRBV7-6 and TRBJ2-3, with D possibly being TRBD2 (6 bases). This CDR3 is 15 amino acids long. Trimming removed 4 bases at V and 0 bases at J, with 11 bases between. The germline V gene encodes CDR1 SGHVS and CDR2 FNYEAQ. Written as DNA, the CDR3 is TGTGCCAGCAGCTCCCGGAGGGCTAGCACAGATACGCAGTATTTT. This codes for CASSSRRASTDTQYF.

The chain recombines TRBV10-3 with TRBJ1-1; D unresolved. The CDR3 runs to 15 residues. The V gene lost 0 bases and the J gene lost 6 bases, with 14 bases spanning the gap. Per the germline V gene, CDR1 is ENHRY and CDR2 is SYGVKD. The CDR3 nucleotides read TGTGCCATCAGTGAGTCGTTCGGGTCGAGGCCTGAAGCTTTCTTT. This encodes CAISESFGSRPEAFF.

The chain carries TRBV9 and TRBJ2-1; 13 nucleotides match TRBD2. The CDR3 runs 14 residues. With 3 bases clipped from V and 8 bases from J, the junction kept 2 bases outside the gene matches. Germline CDR1 reads SGDLS; CDR2 reads YYNGEE. CDR3 sequence reads: CASSGLAGGHEQFF. The CDR3 DNA reads as TGTGCCAGCAGCGGACTAGCGGGAGGACATGAGCAGTTCTTC.

The V call is TRBV28, the J call TRBJ2-3; 13 nucleotides line up with TRBD2. The CDR3 is 15 amino acids. Germline CDR1 is MDHEN and CDR2 is SYDVKM. V was pared by 6 bases and J by 3 bases, with 3 bases of the junction left unmatched. This CDR3 reads CASRRLAGGTDTQYF. The CDR3 region has the DNA TGTGCCAGCAGAAGACTAGCGGGAGGAACAGATACGCAGTATTTT.

The J gene is TRBJ1-6, the V gene TRBV25-1; no definite D call. Germline V gene sequence: CDR1 MGHDK, CDR2 SYGVNS. This CDR3 is built from 14 residues. Trimming took 2 bases from V and 10 from J, leaving 12 bases between them. This CDR3 is CASSEPGAFSPLHF. The CDR3 DNA is TGTGCCAGCAGTGAACCAGGCGCCTTCTCACCCCTCCACTTT. The full variable domain, completed using reference TRBV25-1 and TRBJ1-6, is EADIYQTPRYLVIGTGKKITLECSQTMGHDKMYWYQQDPGMELHLIHYSYGVNSTEKGDLSSESTVSRIRTEHFPLTLESARPSHTSQYLCASSEPGAFSPLHFGNGTRLTVT.

The V call is TRBV5-4, the J call TRBJ2-7; possibly TRBD2 for D (6 bases). V lost 4 bases and J 7 bases, leaving 21 bases between the germline ends. CDR1 SGHNT and CDR2 YYREEE come from the germline V gene (reference sequence). This CDR3 region has 15 residues. The CDR3 sequence is CASSLRGPGVYEQYF. As DNA, the CDR3 is TGTGCCAGCAGCCTTCGGGGTCCGGGAGTTTATGAGCAGTACTTC.

V and J are TRBV11-2 and TRBJ2-2, with 11 nucleotides matching TRBD2. This CDR3 contains 16 residues. Germline values: CDR1 SGHAT, CDR2 FQNNGV. V shed 3 bases and J 7 bases; nucleotides not matched to a gene: 7. The CDR3 sequence: CASSLVAGGAVGELFF. DNA of the CDR3: TGTGCCAGCAGCTTGGTAGCGGGAGGGGCAGTCGGGGAGCTGTTTTTT.

V gene TRBV7-2 combines with J gene TRBJ2-3, with 8 positions matching TRBD2. The CDR3 runs 16 residues. V dropped 2 bases and J dropped 4; count of bases not matched to a gene: 8. Germline CDR1 is SGHTA and CDR2 is FQGNSA. DNA of the CDR3: TGTGCCAGCAGCTTACAGTCGGGAGGGACTTCAGATACGCAGTATTTT. Encoded protein: CASSLQSGGTSDTQYF. The full variable domain, rest sourced from reference TRBV7-2 and TRBJ2-3, is GAGVSQSPSNKVTEKGKDVELRCDPISGHTALYWYRQSLGQGLEFLIYFQGNSAPDKSGLPSDRFSAERTGGSVSTLTIQRTQQEDSAVYLCASSLQSGGTSDTQYFGPGTRLTVL.

The V gene is TRBV20-1, the J gene TRBJ2-1, with unresolved D. Trimming took 3 bases from V and 10 from J, leaving 7 bases between them. The CDR3 spans 10 residues. Looked up from germline, CDR1 is DFQATT and CDR2 is SNEGSKA (reference sequence). The CDR3 is CSARYAEQFF. In DNA form, the CDR3 reads TGCAGTGCTAGGTATGCCGAGCAGTTCTTC.

V and J are TRBV13 and TRBJ2-3, with D possibly TRBD1 on 6 matching bases. The CDR3 has 13 amino acids. Looked up from germline, CDR1 is PRHDT and CDR2 is FYEKMQ (reference sequence). The germline V and J ends were trimmed by 3 bases and 3 bases, with 7 bases remaining between them. The CDR3 here is CASSFRGTDTQYF. As DNA, the CDR3 is TGTGCCAGCAGCTTCAGGGGAACAGATACGCAGTATTTT.

This clone appeared once. The chain recombines TRBV3-1 (or the pseudogene TRBV3-2) with TRBJ2-7, with 10 nucleotides matching TRBD1. Trimming cost V 4 bases and J 1 base; bases outside gene matches: 4. The length of the CDR3 is 15 residues. Germline V gives CDR1 LGHDT, CDR2 YNNKEL (reference sequence). CDR3 nucleotides: TGTGCCAGCAGCCCCCGGGACAGGGGTTCCTACGAGCAGTACTTC. It codes for CASSPRDRGSYEQYF.

This sequence joins TRBV12-3 or TRBV12-4 and TRBJ1-1, with no clear D. V was trimmed by 1 base and J by 5 bases, leaving 8 bases between them. This CDR3 has 13 amino acids. The DNA of the CDR3 is TGTGCCAGCAGTTTAGGGGATGGGACTGAAGCTTTCTTT. It translates to CASSLGDGTEAFF.

V and J are TRBV7-8 and TRBJ1-6; TRBD1 matches 10 bases. V shed 4 bases, J shed 11 bases, and the junction held 11 bases outside the gene matches. Germline V lookup: CDR1 SGHVS, CDR2 FQNEAQ. CDR3 length: 16 residues. The CDR3 spells CASSSYRDRGRAPLHF. CDR3 DNA sequence: TGTGCCAGCAGCTCATACCGGGACAGGGGCCGGGCACCCCTCCACTTT.